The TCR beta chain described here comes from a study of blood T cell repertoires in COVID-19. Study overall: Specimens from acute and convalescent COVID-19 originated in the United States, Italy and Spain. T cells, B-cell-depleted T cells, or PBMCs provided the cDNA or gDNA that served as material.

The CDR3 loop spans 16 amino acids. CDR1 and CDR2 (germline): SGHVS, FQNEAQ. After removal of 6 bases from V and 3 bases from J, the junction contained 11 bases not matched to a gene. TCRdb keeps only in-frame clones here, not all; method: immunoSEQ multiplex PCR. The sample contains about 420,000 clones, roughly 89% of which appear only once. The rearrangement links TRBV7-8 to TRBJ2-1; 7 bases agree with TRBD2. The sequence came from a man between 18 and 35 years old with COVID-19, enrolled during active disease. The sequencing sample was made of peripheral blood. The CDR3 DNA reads TGTGCCAGCAGAAACCTGGGTGGGAGGGTCTACAATGAGCAGTTCTTC. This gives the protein CASRNLGGRVYNEQFF. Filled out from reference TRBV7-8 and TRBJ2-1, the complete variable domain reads GAGVSQSPRYKVAKRGQDVALRCDPISGHVSLFWYQQALGQGPEFLTYFQNEAQLDKSGLPSDRFFAERPEGSVSTLKIQRTQQEDSAVYLCASRNLGGRVYNEQFFGPGTRLTVL.